This TCR beta chain was sequenced for a study of identical twins. Trimming cost V 6 bases and J 10 bases; bases outside gene matches: 10. This CDR3 has 14 amino acids. The germline CDR1 and CDR2 sequences are SNHLY and FYNNEI. Via MiXCR, TCRdb re-called the 5' RACE reads, giving one row per CDR3 protein. The table includes 700,000 or so distinct CDR3 sequences, approximately 21% detected once. The data also belong to a second study, concerning T cells expressing NK-cell markers. That paper adds: Just one sequenced donor of eight was HCMV-seronegative, while seven were seropositive. The leading position in the CD3+CD56-NKG2C+ fraction of several donors also went to these clonotypes.

The V gene is TRBV2, the J gene TRBJ2-3; 10 bases align to TRBD2. What was sequenced was PBMCs. This clonotype was obtained from a woman aged 18-30 years in good health. The CDR3 loop is CASSVLAGAGSQYF. The CDR3 DNA sequence: TGTGCCAGCAGCGTCCTAGCGGGAGCGGGGTCGCAGTATTTT.